These T cell receptor beta chains were read from a single sample in a study of blood T cell repertoires in COVID-19. TCRdb's table, derived via immunoSEQ multiplex PCR, lists solely in-frame clones and lacks some. The data contain about 190,000 clones, over 80% of them singletons. Sequenced sample: PBMCs or T cells enriched from blood (not recorded which). Receptors were obtained from a woman in her 30s who had been exposed to COVID-19. The CDR3 runs from the conserved cysteine through the conserved F or W. D genes are given only for firm matches. For some rows the clone size is stated as once, few or many, or as a class when expanded; others skip it.

V	size	J	D	CDR3	DNA
TRBV2	once	TRBJ1-6	.	CASSGEAGNSPLHF	TGTGCCAGCAGTGGGGAGGCGGGCAATTCACCCCTCCACTTT
TRBV4-2	.	TRBJ2-1	TRBD2	CASSQAERGGLRNEQFF	TGTGCCAGCAGCCAAGCTGAGCGGGGGGGCCTACGTAATGAGCAGTTCTTC
TRBV5-8	.	TRBJ1-2	.	CASSLLNNYGYTF	TGTGCCAGCAGCTTACTAAATAACTATGGCTACACCTTC
TRBV10-3	.	TRBJ1-2	.	CAISEDSSHLYGYTF	TGTGCCATCAGTGAGGACAGCTCCCACCTCTATGGCTACACCTTC
TRBV6-2/TRBV6-3	.	TRBJ1-6	.	CASSLGGTNSPLHF	TGTGCCAGCAGCCTCGGGGGGACAAATTCACCCCTCCACTTT
TRBV12-3/TRBV12-4	once	TRBJ1-1	TRBD1	CASSYGTGTEAFF	TGTGCCAGCAGCTACGGGACAGGCACTGAAGCTTTCTTT
TRBV9	.	TRBJ1-2	TRBD1	CASSPRTGPNYGYTF	TGTGCCAGCAGCCCCAGGACAGGGCCTAACTATGGCTACACCTTC
TRBV5-6	.	TRBJ2-5	.	CASSYLYQETQYF	TGTGCCAGCAGCTACTTGTACCAAGAGACCCAGTACTTC
TRBV7-9	once	TRBJ2-3	.	CASSLVGNYEDTQYF	TGTGCCAGCAGCTTAGTCGGGAACTACGAAGATACGCAGTATTTT
TRBV28	.	TRBJ1-5	.	CASTTGGDSNQPQHF	TGTGCCAGCACCACGGGGGGGGATAGCAATCAGCCCCAGCATTTT
TRBV6-5	.	TRBJ1-5	.	CASSYDRFRQPQHF	TGTGCCAGCAGTTACGACCGGTTCAGGCAGCCCCAGCATTTT
TRBV7-6	.	TRBJ1-3	TRBD1	CASSLRDSYSGNTIYF	TGTGCCAGCAGCTTACGGGACAGCTACTCTGGAAACACCATATATTTT